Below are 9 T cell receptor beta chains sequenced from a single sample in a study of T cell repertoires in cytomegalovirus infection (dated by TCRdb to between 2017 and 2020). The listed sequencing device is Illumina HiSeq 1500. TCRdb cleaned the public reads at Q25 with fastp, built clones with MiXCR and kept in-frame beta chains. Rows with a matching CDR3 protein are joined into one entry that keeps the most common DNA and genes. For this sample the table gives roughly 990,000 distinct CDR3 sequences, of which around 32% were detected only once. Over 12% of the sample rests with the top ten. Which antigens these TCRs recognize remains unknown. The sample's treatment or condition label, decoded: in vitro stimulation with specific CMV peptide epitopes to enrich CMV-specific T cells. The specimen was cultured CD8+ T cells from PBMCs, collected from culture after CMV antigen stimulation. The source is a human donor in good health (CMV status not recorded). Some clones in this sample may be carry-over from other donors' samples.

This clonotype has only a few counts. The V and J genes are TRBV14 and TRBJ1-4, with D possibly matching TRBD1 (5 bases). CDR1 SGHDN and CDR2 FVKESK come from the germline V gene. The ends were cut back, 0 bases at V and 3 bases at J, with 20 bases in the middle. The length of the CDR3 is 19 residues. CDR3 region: CASSQDKRGFRDPNEKLFF. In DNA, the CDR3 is TGTGCCAGCAGCCAAGATAAAAGGGGATTTAGGGACCCTAATGAAAAACTGTTTTTT.

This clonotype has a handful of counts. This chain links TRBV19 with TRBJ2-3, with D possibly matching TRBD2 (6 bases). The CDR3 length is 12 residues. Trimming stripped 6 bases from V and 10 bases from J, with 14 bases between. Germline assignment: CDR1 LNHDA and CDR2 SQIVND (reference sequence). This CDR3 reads CASSPGTGAQYF. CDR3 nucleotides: TGTGCCAGTAGCCCCGGAACGGGGGCGCAGTATTTT.

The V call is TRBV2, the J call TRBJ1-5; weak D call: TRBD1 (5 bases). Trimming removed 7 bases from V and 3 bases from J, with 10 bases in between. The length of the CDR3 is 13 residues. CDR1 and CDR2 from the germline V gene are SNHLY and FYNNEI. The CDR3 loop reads CASIGGSNQPQHF. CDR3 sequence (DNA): TGTGCCAGCATTGGGGGATCCAATCAGCCCCAGCATTTT.

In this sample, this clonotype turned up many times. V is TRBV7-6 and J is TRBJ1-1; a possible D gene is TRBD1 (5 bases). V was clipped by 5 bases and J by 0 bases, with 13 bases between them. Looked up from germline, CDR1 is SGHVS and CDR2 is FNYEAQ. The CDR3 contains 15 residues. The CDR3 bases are TGTGCCAGCAGCCTATCGACAGCCTTGAACACTGAAGCTTTCTTT. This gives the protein CASSLSTALNTEAFF.

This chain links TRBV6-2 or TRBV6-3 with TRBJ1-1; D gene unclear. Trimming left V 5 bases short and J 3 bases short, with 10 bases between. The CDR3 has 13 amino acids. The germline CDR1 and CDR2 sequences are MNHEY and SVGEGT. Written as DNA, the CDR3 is TGTGCCAGCAGTAGGTCAGAGCACACTGAAGCTTTCTTT. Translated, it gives CASSRSEHTEAFF.

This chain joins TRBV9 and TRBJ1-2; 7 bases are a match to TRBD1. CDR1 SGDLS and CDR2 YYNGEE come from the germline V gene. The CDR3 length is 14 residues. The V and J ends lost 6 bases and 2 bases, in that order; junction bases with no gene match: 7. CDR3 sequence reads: CASTPGGQNYGYTF. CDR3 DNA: TGTGCCAGCACCCCCGGGGGACAGAACTATGGCTACACCTTC. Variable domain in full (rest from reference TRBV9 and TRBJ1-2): DSGVTQTPKHLITATGQRVTLRCSPRSGDLSVYWYQQSLDQGLQFLIQYYNGEERAKGNILERFSAQQFPDLHSELNLSSLELGDSALYFCASTPGGQNYGYTFGSGTRLTVV.

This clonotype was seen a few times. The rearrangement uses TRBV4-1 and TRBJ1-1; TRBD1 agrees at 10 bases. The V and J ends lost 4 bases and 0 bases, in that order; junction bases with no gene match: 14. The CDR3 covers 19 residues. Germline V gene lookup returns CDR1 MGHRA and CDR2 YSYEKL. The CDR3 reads CASSLTGQGGTFMNTEAFF. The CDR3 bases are TGCGCCAGCAGCCTCACAGGACAGGGGGGGACGTTCATGAACACTGAAGCTTTCTTT.

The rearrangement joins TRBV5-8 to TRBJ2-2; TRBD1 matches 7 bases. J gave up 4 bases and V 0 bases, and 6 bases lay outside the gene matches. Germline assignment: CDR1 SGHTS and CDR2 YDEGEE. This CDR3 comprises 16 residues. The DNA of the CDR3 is TGTGCCAGCAGCTTGGTCAGGGGGTTCGTCACCGGGGAGCTGTTTTTT. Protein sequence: CASSLVRGFVTGELFF.

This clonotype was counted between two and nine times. The CDR3 sequence is CASSEQGGDYYNEQFF. In nucleotides, the CDR3 is TGTGCCAGCAGCGAGCAGGGTGGCGACTACTACAATGAGCAGTTCTTC. The V and J genes are TRBV9 and TRBJ2-1; D may match TRBD1 or TRBD2 (5 bases each). Trimming left V 3 bases short and J 3 bases short, with 16 bases between. The CDR3 is made up of 16 amino acids. Germline V gene lookup returns CDR1 SGDLS and CDR2 YYNGEE.